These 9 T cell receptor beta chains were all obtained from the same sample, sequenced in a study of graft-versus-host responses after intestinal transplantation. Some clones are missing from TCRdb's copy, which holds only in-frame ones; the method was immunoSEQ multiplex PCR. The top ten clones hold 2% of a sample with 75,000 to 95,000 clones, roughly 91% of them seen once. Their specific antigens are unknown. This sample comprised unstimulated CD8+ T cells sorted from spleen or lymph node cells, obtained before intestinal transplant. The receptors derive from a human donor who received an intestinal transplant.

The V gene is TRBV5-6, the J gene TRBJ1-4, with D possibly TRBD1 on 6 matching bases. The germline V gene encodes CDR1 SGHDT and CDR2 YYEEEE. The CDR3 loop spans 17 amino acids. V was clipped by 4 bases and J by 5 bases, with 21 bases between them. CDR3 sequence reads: CASSKQTQGRGNEKLFF. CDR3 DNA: TGTGCCAGCAGCAAACAAACGCAGGGAAGGGGGAATGAAAAACTGTTTTTT.

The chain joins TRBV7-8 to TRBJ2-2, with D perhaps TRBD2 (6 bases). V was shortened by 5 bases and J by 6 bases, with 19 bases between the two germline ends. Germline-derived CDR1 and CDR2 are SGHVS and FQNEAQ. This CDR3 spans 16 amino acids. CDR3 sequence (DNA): TGTGCCAGCAGCGACTCCGGGACTTCGAGGGCCGGGGAGCTGTTTTTT. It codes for CASSDSGTSRAGELFF.

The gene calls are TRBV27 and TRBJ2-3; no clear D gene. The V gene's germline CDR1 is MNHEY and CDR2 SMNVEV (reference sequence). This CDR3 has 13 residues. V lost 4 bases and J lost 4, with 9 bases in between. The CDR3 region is CASSSLVADTQYF. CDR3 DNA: TGTGCCAGCAGTTCCCTAGTCGCAGATACGCAGTATTTT.

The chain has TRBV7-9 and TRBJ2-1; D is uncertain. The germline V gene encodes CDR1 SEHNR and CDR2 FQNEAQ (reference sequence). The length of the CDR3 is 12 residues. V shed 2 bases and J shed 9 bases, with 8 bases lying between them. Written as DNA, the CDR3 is TGTGCCAGCAGCTTAACTACCAGTGAGCAGTTCTTC. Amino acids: CASSLTTSEQFF.

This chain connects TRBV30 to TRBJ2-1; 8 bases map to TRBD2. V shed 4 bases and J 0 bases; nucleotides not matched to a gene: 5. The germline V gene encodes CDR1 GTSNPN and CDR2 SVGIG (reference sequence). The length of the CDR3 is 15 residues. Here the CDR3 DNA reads TGTGCCTGGACGGGCGGGGGGCCCTCCTACAATGAGCAGTTCTTC. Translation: CAWTGGGPSYNEQFF. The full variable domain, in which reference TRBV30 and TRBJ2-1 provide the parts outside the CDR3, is SQTIHQWPATLVQPVGSPLSLECTVEGTSNPNLYWYRQAAGRGLQLLFYSVGIGQISSEVPQNLSASRPQDRQFILSSKKLLLSDSGFYLCAWTGGGPSYNEQFFGPGTRLTVL.

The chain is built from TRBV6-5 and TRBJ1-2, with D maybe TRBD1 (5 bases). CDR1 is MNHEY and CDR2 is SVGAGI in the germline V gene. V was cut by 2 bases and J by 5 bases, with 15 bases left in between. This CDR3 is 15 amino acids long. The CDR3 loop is CASSYTSGTHYGYTF. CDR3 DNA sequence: TGTGCCAGCAGTTACACTTCCGGGACTCATTATGGCTACACCTTC.

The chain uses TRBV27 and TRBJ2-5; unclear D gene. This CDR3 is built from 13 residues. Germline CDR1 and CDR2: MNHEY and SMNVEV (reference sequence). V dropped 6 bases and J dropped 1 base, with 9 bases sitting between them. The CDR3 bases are TGTGCCAGCAGCCCCCCTCTCCAAGAGACCCAGTACTTC. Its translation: CASSPPLQETQYF.

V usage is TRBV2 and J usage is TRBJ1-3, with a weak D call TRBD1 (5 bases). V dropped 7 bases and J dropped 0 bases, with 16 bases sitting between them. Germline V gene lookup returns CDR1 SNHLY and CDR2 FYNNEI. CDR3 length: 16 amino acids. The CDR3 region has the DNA TGTGCCAGCAACGCTTACAGGTTTTTCTCTGGAAACACCATATATTTT. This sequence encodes CASNAYRFFSGNTIYF.

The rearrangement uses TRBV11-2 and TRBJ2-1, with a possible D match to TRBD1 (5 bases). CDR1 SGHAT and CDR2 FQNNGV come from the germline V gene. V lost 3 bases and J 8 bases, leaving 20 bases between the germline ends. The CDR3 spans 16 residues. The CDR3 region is CASSFTSGIGADEQFF. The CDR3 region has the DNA TGTGCCAGCAGCTTTACCTCAGGCATAGGGGCGGATGAGCAGTTCTTC.